These T cell receptor beta chains were read from a single sample in a study of cytomegalovirus exposure and HLA in healthy donors. This table comes from immunoSEQ multiplex PCR, and its TCRdb copy is limited to in-frame clones, with some not included. The table includes roughly 190,000 clones, more than 80% detected once. The sequenced sample consisted of PBMCs. All receptors come from a woman in her 50s in good health and CMV-seropositive. CDR3s include the opening cysteine and the closing phenylalanine or tryptophan. D genes are given only for firm matches. Clone size appears in some rows only: once, few, many, or a class for an expanded clone.

j_gene | v_gene | d_gene | abundance | CDR3nt | CDR3aa
TRBJ1-2 | TRBV6-5 | - | - | TGTGCCAGCAGGGCAGGGTGGTACACCTTC | CASRAGWYTF
TRBJ1-6 | TRBV14 | - | - | TGTGCCAGCAGCCAAGAGGCCTCACCCCTCCACTTT | CASSQEASPLHF
TRBJ2-2 | TRBV5-1 | TRBD1 | - | TGCGCCAGCAGCTGGACAGGGGCAACCGGGGAGCTGTTTTTT | CASSWTGATGELFF
TRBJ1-5 | TRBV2 | - | - | TGTGCCAGCCGATACGGCACCGCCGGGGGCAATCAGCCCCAGCATTTT | CASRYGTAGGNQPQHF
TRBJ2-1 | TRBV6-4 | - | many | TGTGCCAGCAGTGATTCGACAGCACTCTCCTACAATGAGCAGTTCTTC | CASSDSTALSYNEQFF
TRBJ2-7 | TRBV28 | TRBD1 | few | TGTGCCAGCAGCTTACAGGGGTTAAGCTACGAGCAGTACTTC | CASSLQGLSYEQYF
TRBJ2-5 | TRBV29-1 | TRBD1 | - | TGCAGCGTTGAAGCAAAGACAGGGTTAGAGACCCAGTACTTC | CSVEAKTGLETQYF
TRBJ2-7 | TRBV5-1 | TRBD1 | - | TGCGCCAGCAGCTTGGTGATCCAGGGGGCGTCTGAGCAGTACTTC | CASSLVIQGASEQYF
TRBJ1-6 | TRBV29-1 | TRBD1 | - | TGCAGCGTTTCTTGGGACAGGGGGTCACCCCTCCACTTT | CSVSWDRGSPLHF
TRBJ2-7 | TRBV7-9 | - | - | TGTTCCAGCAGCTCTTTAACCTACGACGAGCAGTACTTC | CSSSSLTYDEQYF
TRBJ2-1 | TRBV9 | - | - | TGTGCCAGCAGCCCCGAGGAAGGATTGAGCTCCTACAATGAGCAGTTCTTC | CASSPEEGLSSYNEQFF
TRBJ2-1 | TRBV27 | TRBD2 | - | TGTGCCAGCAGTTTTGGAAGCTCCGGGGGGAGCTCCTACAATGAGCAGTTCTTC | CASSFGSSGGSSYNEQFF
TRBJ1-4 | TRBV5-1 | - | few | TGCGCCAGCAGCTTGGGGGGCAGGCCAACTAATGAAAAACTGTTTTTT | CASSLGGRPTNEKLFF
TRBJ2-7 | TRBV5-1 | - | - | TGCGCCAGCAGCCCCGGCGAGCAGTACTTC | CASSPGEQYF
TRBJ2-7 | TRBV10-1 | TRBD2 | - | TGCGCCCGGGGGGACGGCCCCTACGAGCAGTACTTC | CARGDGPYEQYF
TRBJ1-3 | TRBV9 | - | - | TGTGCCAGCGGAGCAGGGCCTTTAGACTCTGGAAACACCATATATTTT | CASGAGPLDSGNTIYF